This TCR beta chain came from a study of PD-L1 blockade in urothelial cancer. Produced via immunoSEQ multiplex PCR; TCRdb's table is partial and in-frame only. The top ten clones hold about 7% of a sample with 33,000 or so clones, approximately 80% of them seen once. Time point meaning: pretreatment peripheral blood. Trimming removed 5 bases from V and 5 bases from J; junction bases left unmatched: 6. The CDR3 runs 15 residues. Germline CDR1 and CDR2: MNHNY and SVGAGI (reference sequence). This sequence was found in a man aged 55 to 70 with urothelial cancer. The chain combines TRBV6-6 with TRBJ2-3; 11 bases align to TRBD1. Source: PBMCs, taken around atezolizumab (anti-PD-L1) treatment. The DNA of the CDR3 is TGTGCCAGCAGTCCTCCCGGGACAGGGGGAGATACGCAGTATTTT. Protein: CASSPPGTGGDTQYF.